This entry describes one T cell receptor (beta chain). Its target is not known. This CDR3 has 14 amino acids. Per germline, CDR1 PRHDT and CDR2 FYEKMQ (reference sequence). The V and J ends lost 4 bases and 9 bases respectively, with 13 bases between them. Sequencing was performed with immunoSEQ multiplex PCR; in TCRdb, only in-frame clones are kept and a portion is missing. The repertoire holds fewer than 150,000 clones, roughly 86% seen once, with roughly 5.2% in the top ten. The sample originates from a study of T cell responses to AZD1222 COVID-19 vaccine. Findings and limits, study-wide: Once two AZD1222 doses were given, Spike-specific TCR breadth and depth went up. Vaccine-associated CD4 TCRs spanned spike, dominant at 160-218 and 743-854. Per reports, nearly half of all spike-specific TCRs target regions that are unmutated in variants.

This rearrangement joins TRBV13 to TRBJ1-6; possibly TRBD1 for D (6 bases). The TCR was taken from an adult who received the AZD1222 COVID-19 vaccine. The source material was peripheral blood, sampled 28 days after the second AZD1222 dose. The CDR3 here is CASSWWGASSPLHF. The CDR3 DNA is TGTGCCAGCAGCTGGTGGGGGGCAAGTTCACCCCTCCACTTT. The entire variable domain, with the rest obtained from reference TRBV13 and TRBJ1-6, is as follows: AAGVIQSPRHLIKEKRETATLKCYPIPRHDTVYWYQQGPGQDPQFLISFYEKMQSDKGSIPDRFSAQQFSDYHSELNMSSLELGDSALYFCASSWWGASSPLHFGNGTRLTVT.